Below, one TCR beta chain is given with its context. This specimen comes from a study of blood T cell repertoires in COVID-19. V was cut by 4 bases and J by 3 bases, with 15 bases left in between. The CDR3 extends over 15 amino acids. Germline V gene data show CDR1 as LNHDA and CDR2 as SQIVND (reference sequence). The assay was immunoSEQ multiplex PCR, and TCRdb's table has in-frame clones only and misses some. The sample records a few hundred thousand clones, about 86% being singletons. In terms of age and location, participants ranged from about 18 to 95 years and lived in approximately 24 US areas. Participants' own reports of clinical history determined their cohort assignment.

Sample: PBMCs or T cells enriched from blood (not recorded which). The rearrangement uses TRBV19 and TRBJ1-2, with unresolved D. This clonotype originated in a woman in her thirties or forties with acute COVID-19. In DNA, the CDR3 is TGTGCCAGTAGTAAGATGCTAGGAACGGACTATGGCTACACCTTC. Its protein is CASSKMLGTDYGYTF.